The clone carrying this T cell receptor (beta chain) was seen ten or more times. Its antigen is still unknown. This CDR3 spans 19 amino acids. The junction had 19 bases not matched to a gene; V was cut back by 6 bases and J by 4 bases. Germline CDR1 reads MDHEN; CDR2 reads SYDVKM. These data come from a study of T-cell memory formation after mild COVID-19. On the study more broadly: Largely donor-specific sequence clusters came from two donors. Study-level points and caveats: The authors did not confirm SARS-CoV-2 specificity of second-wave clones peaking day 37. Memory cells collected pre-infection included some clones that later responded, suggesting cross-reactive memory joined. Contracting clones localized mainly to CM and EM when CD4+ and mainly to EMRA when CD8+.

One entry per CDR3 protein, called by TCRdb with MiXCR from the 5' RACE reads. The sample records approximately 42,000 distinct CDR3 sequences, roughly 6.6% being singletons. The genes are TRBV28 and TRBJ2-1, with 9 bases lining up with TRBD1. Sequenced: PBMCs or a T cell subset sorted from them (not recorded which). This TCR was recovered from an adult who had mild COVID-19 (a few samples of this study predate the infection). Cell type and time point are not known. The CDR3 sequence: CASSSLGQGLGIGYNEQFF. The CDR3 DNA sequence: TGTGCCAGCAGCTCTTTGGGACAGGGTTTGGGTATAGGATACAATGAGCAGTTCTTC.